These 22 T cell receptor beta chains share one sample of origin, sequenced in a study of shared clonotypes between healthy human individuals. Data came from immunoSEQ multiplex PCR; TCRdb stores just in-frame clones and leaves some out. The table lists about 2.2 million clones, over 85% of them singletons. CD8 cells regarded as naive lacked CD45RO, were positively chosen for CCR7, and omitted terminally differentiated effector memory CD45RA+ cells. What was sequenced was naive CD8+ T cells from PBMCs. The source is a man between 18 and 35 years old in good health. Some clones in this sample may be carry-over from other donors' samples.

CDR3: CASSEIVSGSGTDTQYF. The CDR3 DNA follows: TGTGCCAGCAGTGAAATAGTTAGCGGGAGTGGCACAGATACGCAGTATTTT. The genes are TRBV25-1 and TRBJ2-3; 9 bases align to TRBD2. With V trimmed by 2 bases and J by 1 base, 7 bases remained unmatched. Per the germline V gene, CDR1 is MGHDK and CDR2 is SYGVNS. CDR3 length: 17 amino acids.

In its sample, this clone was seen once. The same CDR3 is also encoded by other DNA sequences in this sample. The rearrangement uses TRBV27 and TRBJ2-5; D ambiguous. Per the germline V gene, CDR1 is MNHEY and CDR2 is SMNVEV (reference sequence). The CDR3 is 11 amino acids. Trimming removed 9 bases from V and 5 bases from J, with 10 bases in between. CDR3 DNA sequence: TGTGCCAGTGGGCCCCGGGAGACCCAGTACTTC. Amino acid sequence: CASGPRETQYF.

The J gene is TRBJ1-1, the V gene TRBV28; tentative D call: TRBD1 (6 bases). Germline CDR1 and CDR2: MDHEN and SYDVKM. This CDR3 has 15 residues. The V gene lost 0 bases and the J gene lost 6 bases, with 14 bases spanning the gap. The CDR3 loop is CASSLWDGQGSEAFF. CDR3 coding DNA: TGTGCCAGCAGTTTATGGGATGGGCAGGGGTCTGAAGCTTTCTTT.

Details on this clone: The same CDR3 is also encoded by other DNA sequences in this sample. This chain connects TRBV9 to TRBJ1-1; D is ambiguous. The CDR3 extends over 14 amino acids. Trimming shortened V by 4 bases and J by 5 bases, and 15 bases separated the two germline ends. Germline V gene sequence: CDR1 SGDLS, CDR2 YYNGEE. The CDR3: CASSPSGGGTEAFF. The DNA of the CDR3 is TGTGCCAGCAGCCCCAGTGGCGGCGGGACTGAAGCTTTCTTT.

This chain links TRBV7-2 with TRBJ1-5; possible D gene TRBD1, 6 bases. Germline CDR1 is SGHTA and CDR2 is FQGNSA. Trimming pared 5 bases from V and 9 bases from J, leaving 17 bases between. This CDR3 spans 14 amino acids. The CDR3 sequence is CASSPTPGGRPQHF. The CDR3 nucleotides read TGTGCCAGCAGCCCGACCCCGGGGGGGCGGCCCCAGCATTTT. The complete variable domain, with remaining parts taken from reference TRBV7-2 and TRBJ1-5, reads GAGVSQSPSNKVTEKGKDVELRCDPISGHTALYWYRQSLGQGLEFLIYFQGNSAPDKSGLPSDRFSAERTGGSVSTLTIQRTQQEDSAVYLCASSPTPGGRPQHFGDGTRLSIL.

The rearrangement links TRBV27 to TRBJ2-2; D perhaps matches TRBD1 (7 bases). The V gene lost 5 bases and the J gene lost 4 bases, with 14 bases spanning the gap. The V gene's germline CDR1 is MNHEY and CDR2 SMNVEV (reference sequence). CDR3 length equals 15 residues. In DNA form, the CDR3 reads TGTGCCAGCAGTCCAAACAGGGGAGGCACCGGGGAGCTGTTTTTT. Amino acids: CASSPNRGGTGELFF.

The chain uses TRBV7-9 and TRBJ1-1; possibly TRBD1 for D (5 bases). Germline CDR1 SEHNR, CDR2 FQNEAQ (reference sequence). The V end was cut by 7 bases, the J end by 2 bases, with 17 bases between. The CDR3 contains 15 residues. CDR3 amino acids: CASTGGMDPNTEAFF. DNA for the CDR3: TGTGCCAGCACGGGGGGGATGGACCCAAACACTGAAGCTTTCTTT.

CDR3 DNA: TGTGCCAGCAGCCTAGGTTGGGGCATGAACACTGAAGCTTTCTTT. Its translation: CASSLGWGMNTEAFF. The V call is TRBV5-4, the J call TRBJ1-1; possibly TRBD1 for D (5 bases). CDR1 SGHNT and CDR2 YYREEE come from the germline V gene (reference sequence). This CDR3 has 15 residues. Trimming removed 4 bases from V and 0 bases from J, with 13 bases in between.

V usage is TRBV19 and J usage is TRBJ1-4, with TRBD1 as a possible D gene (6 bases). The V end was cut by 6 bases, the J end by 0 bases, with 14 bases between. Per germline, CDR1 LNHDA and CDR2 SQIVND (reference sequence). CDR3 length: 16 residues. The CDR3 loop reads CASSPIGGTTNEKLFF. The CDR3 nucleotides read TGTGCCAGTAGCCCCATCGGGGGCACAACTAATGAAAAACTGTTTTTT.

The chain has TRBV5-5 and TRBJ2-2, with 8 bases fitting TRBD1. The CDR3 is made up of 15 amino acids. After removal of 7 bases from V and 6 bases from J, the junction contained 11 bases not matched to a gene. Per the germline V gene, CDR1 is SGHKS and CDR2 is YYEKEE (reference sequence). Here the CDR3 DNA reads TGTGCCAGCCTACTGACAGGGGATATCCCCGGGGAGCTGTTTTTT. It codes for CASLLTGDIPGELFF.

In this sample, this clone turned up once. One junction end does not reproduce the germline sequence, and a read error may be involved. CDR3 sequence reads: CASSTGPSDEQYF. The CDR3 DNA reads as TGTGCCAGCAGCACCGGGCCCTCCGACGAGCAGTACTTC. The rearrangement joins TRBV9 to TRBJ2-7; D is undetermined. From germline, CDR1 is SGDLS and CDR2 YYNGEE. The CDR3 length is 13 residues.

The V gene is TRBV18, the J gene TRBJ2-4; 8 nucleotides agree with TRBD1. CDR3 length equals 17 residues. Germline V CDR1 and CDR2: KGHSH, LQKENI. V lost 3 bases, J lost 2 bases, and 9 bases stayed unmatched. The CDR3 DNA is TGTGCCAGCTCACCCCGGGACAGGACCCTGTCCAAAAACATTCAGTACTTC. It is translated as CASSPRDRTLSKNIQYF.

The V gene is TRBV18, the J gene TRBJ2-5; 7 positions agree with TRBD1. CDR3 length: 17 residues. Trimming took 0 bases from V and 1 from J; bases not matched to a gene: 8. The germline CDR1 and CDR2 sequences are KGHSH and LQKENI. The CDR3 loop reads CASSPPKGTVPQETQYF. The DNA for the CDR3 is TGTGCCAGCTCACCACCGAAAGGGACAGTCCCCCAAGAGACCCAGTACTTC.

Worth noting for this clone: The junction does not match germline at one end; this may be a read error. The rearrangement uses TRBV2 and TRBJ1-3; 7 bases map to TRBD1. Germline CDR1 is SNHLY and CDR2 is FYNNEI. CDR3 length equals 19 residues. The CDR3 loop is CASSEAPFSYTGAGNTIYF. Written as DNA, the CDR3 is TGTGCCAGCAGTGAAGCACCTTTTTCTTATACAGGGGCTGGGAACACCATATATTTT. The complete variable domain, with remaining parts taken from reference TRBV2 and TRBJ1-3, reads EPEVTQTPSHQVTQMGQEVILRCVPISNHLYFYWYRQILGQKVEFLVSFYNNEISEKSEIFDDQFSVERPDGSNFTLKIRSTKLEDSAMYFCASSEAPFSYTGAGNTIYFGEGSWLTVV.

This sequence joins TRBV11-2 and TRBJ2-7, with unresolved D. The CDR3 runs 13 residues. V dropped 5 bases and J dropped 0 bases, with 8 bases sitting between them. The germline V gene encodes CDR1 SGHAT and CDR2 FQNNGV. The CDR3 reads CASSPINSYEQYF. CDR3 bases: TGTGCCAGCAGCCCGATCAACTCCTACGAGCAGTACTTC. Combining the CDR3 with reference TRBV11-2 and TRBJ2-7 gives the whole variable domain EAGVAQSPRYKIIEKRQSVAFWCNPISGHATLYWYQQILGQGPKLLIQFQNNGVVDDSQLPKDRFSAERLKGVDSTLKIQPAKLEDSAVYLCASSPINSYEQYFGPGTRLTVT.

The DNA for the CDR3 is TGTGCCACCAGCAGAGATTCGAGAGGCACCGGGGAGCTGTTTTTT. This codes for CATSRDSRGTGELFF. The V and J genes are TRBV15 and TRBJ2-2; D not certain. V was shortened by 0 bases and J by 4 bases, with 9 bases between the two germline ends. This CDR3 region has 15 residues. Looked up from germline, CDR1 is LNHNV and CDR2 is YYDKDF (reference sequence).

The sample holds a few counts of this clone. The chain couples TRBV27 to TRBJ1-2; weak D call: TRBD1 (6 bases). The CDR3 runs to 14 residues. The germline CDR1 and CDR2 sequences are MNHEY and SMNVEV (reference sequence). V dropped 5 bases and J dropped 3 bases, with 13 bases sitting between them. DNA for the CDR3: TGTGCCAGCAGTCCCGTCGCAGGGGACTATGGCTACACCTTC. Protein product: CASSPVAGDYGYTF.

The chain is built from TRBV7-9 and TRBJ1-1, with D tentatively TRBD1 (6 bases). Trimming pared 5 bases from V and 1 base from J, leaving 11 bases between. The germline V gene has CDR1 SEHNR and CDR2 FQNEAQ (reference sequence). The CDR3 runs 14 residues. The CDR3 sequence is CASSTGQRNTEAFF. In DNA, the CDR3 is TGTGCCAGCAGCACCGGACAGCGGAACACTGAAGCTTTCTTT.

The chain joins TRBV7-8 to TRBJ1-5, with TRBD1 matching over 7 bases. The V and J ends lost 5 bases and 1 base, in that order; junction bases with no gene match: 11. The CDR3 runs 17 residues. Germline CDR1 SGHVS, CDR2 FQNEAQ. CDR3 sequence (DNA): TGTGCCAGCAGCACAACGAGGGGACAGTTAAGCAATCAGCCCCAGCATTTT. Translating it yields CASSTTRGQLSNQPQHF.

The CDR3 nucleotides are TGTGCCAGCAGTTTATCCCCGACGGTTAATGAGCAGTTCTTC. Translating gives CASSLSPTVNEQFF. The J gene is TRBJ2-1, the V gene TRBV28; D is undetermined. V was clipped by 1 base and J by 7 bases, with 11 bases between them. Germline V gene data show CDR1 as MDHEN and CDR2 as SYDVKM. CDR3 length: 14 amino acids.

As regards this clone: Other DNA sequences in this sample translate to the same CDR3. The chain employs TRBV30 and TRBJ2-5; 7 bases agree with TRBD1. The CDR3 spans 14 residues. J was trimmed by 2 bases and V by 3 bases; bases with no gene match: 6. Germline lookup yields CDR1 GTSNPN and CDR2 SVGIG (reference sequence). CDR3 sequence reads: CAWSRRGLQETQYF. CDR3 coding DNA: TGTGCCTGGAGCCGCAGGGGGTTACAAGAGACCCAGTACTTC. The entire variable domain, with the rest obtained from reference TRBV30 and TRBJ2-5, is as follows: SQTIHQWPATLVQPVGSPLSLECTVEGTSNPNLYWYRQAAGRGLQLLFYSVGIGQISSEVPQNLSASRPQDRQFILSSKKLLLSDSGFYLCAWSRRGLQETQYFGPGTRLLVL.

The V and J genes are TRBV11-2 and TRBJ2-7; the D gene is possibly TRBD2 (6 bases). Trimming removed 5 bases from V and 6 bases from J, with 14 bases in between. From germline, CDR1 is SGHAT and CDR2 FQNNGV. The CDR3 covers 13 residues. CDR3 in amino acids: CASSLTSEGEQYF. The DNA of the CDR3 is TGTGCCAGCAGCCTGACTAGTGAGGGCGAGCAGTACTTC.